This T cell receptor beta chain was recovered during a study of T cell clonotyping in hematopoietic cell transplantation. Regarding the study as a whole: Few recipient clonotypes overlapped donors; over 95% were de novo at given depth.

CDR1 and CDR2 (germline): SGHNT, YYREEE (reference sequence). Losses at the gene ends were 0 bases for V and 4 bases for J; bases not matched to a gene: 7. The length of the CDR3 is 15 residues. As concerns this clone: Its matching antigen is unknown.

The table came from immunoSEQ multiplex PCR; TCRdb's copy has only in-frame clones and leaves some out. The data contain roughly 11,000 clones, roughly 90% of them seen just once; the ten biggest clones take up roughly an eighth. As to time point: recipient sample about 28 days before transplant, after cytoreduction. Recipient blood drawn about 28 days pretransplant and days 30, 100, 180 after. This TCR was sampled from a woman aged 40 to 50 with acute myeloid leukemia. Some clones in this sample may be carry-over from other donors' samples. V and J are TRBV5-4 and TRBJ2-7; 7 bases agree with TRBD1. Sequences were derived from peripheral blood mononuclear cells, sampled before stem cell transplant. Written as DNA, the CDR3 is TGTGCCAGCAGCTTGGACCCAGGGGGATCTTACGAGCAGTACTTC. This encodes CASSLDPGGSYEQYF.